This TCR beta chain came from a study of cytomegalovirus exposure and HLA in healthy donors. As for the study in general: The study placed about 86% of its 398 genotyped donors in the Caucasian-associated ancestry cluster. Findings and limits, study-wide: HLA-A and HLA-B allele assignments for most subjects were reportedly predicted accurately using TCR beta sequences.

Trimming removed 1 base from V and 5 bases from J; junction bases left unmatched: 5. The germline V gene encodes CDR1 MNHNS and CDR2 SASEGT. The length of the CDR3 is 15 residues. The PCR used 60 Vbeta and 13 Jbeta primers. The protocol was immunoSEQ multiplex PCR, while the TCRdb copy is restricted to in-frame clones and leaves out a portion. The sample lists about 130,000 clones, less than 85% occurring once. Details on this clone: Antigen: not known.

This TCR derives from a young man in good health and CMV-seropositive. The sequenced sample consisted of PBMCs. The chain links TRBV6-1 to TRBJ1-2, with 9 bases identical to TRBD1. The CDR3 DNA reads TGTGCCAGCAGTGAAGGGACAGGGGATCATTATGGCTACACCTTC. This codes for CASSEGTGDHYGYTF.